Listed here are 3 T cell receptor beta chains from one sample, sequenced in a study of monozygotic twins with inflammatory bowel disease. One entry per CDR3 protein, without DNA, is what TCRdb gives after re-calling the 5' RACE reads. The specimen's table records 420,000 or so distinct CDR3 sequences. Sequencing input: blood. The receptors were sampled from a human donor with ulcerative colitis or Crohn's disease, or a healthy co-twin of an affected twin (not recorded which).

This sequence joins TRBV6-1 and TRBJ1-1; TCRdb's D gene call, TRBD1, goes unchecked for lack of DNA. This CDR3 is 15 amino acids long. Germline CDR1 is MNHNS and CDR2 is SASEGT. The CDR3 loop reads CASSELNRRNTEAFF.

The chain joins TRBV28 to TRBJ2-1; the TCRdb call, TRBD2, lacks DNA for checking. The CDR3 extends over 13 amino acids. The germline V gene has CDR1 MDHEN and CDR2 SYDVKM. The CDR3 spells CASSSRTSYKQFF.

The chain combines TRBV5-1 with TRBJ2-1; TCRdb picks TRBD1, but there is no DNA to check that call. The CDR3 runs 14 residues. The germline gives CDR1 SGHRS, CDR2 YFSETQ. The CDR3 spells CASSHRGIYNEQFF. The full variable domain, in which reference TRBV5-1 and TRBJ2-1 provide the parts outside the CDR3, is KAGVTQTPRYLIKTRGQQVTLSCSPISGHRSVSWYQQTPGQGLQFLFEYFSETQRNKGNFPGRFSGRQFSNSRSEMNVSTLELGDSALYLCASSHRGIYNEQFFGPGTRLTVL.